Presented here are 2 T cell receptor beta chains from one specimen sequenced in a study of blood T cell repertoires in COVID-19. Only in-frame clones appear in the TCRdb table, and some are missing; sequencing was by immunoSEQ multiplex PCR. The data contain 40,000 to 55,000 clones, 82% of them singletons. Sequenced input: peripheral blood. The receptors were sampled from a woman in her 70s with acute or convalescent COVID-19.

The V call is TRBV9, the J call TRBJ2-3; D may be TRBD2 (5 bases). This CDR3 is built from 16 residues. In germline, CDR1 is SGDLS, CDR2 YYNGEE. V dropped 0 bases and J dropped 2 bases, with 13 bases sitting between them. The CDR3 spells CASSVVSSVHTDTQYF. The CDR3 DNA follows: TGTGCCAGCAGCGTAGTGAGTAGCGTCCACACAGATACGCAGTATTTT.

This chain uses TRBV7-2 with TRBJ2-3; D ambiguous. The CDR3 is 15 residues long. Trimming cost V 6 bases and J 6 bases, with 19 bases left between them. Germline V gene sequence: CDR1 SGHTA, CDR2 FQGNSA. The CDR3 sequence: CASSPPGAEWDTQYF. DNA of the CDR3: TGTGCCAGCAGTCCCCCTGGAGCCGAGTGGGATACGCAGTATTTT.